The 22 T cell receptor beta chains below were found in one sample sequenced in a study of T cells expressing NK-cell markers (dated by TCRdb to 2018 to 2021). To prepare the library, 5' RACE was applied. Sequenced using an Illumina HiSeq 2000. Once TCRdb had reprocessed the reads, it stored one entry per CDR3 protein sequence and supplied no DNA. The sample's records list about 190,000 distinct CDR3 sequences. The leading ten clones occupy roughly 21% of the sample. The sequenced material came from blood T cells: a sorted CD56 or NKG2C T cell subset, CD4+ or CD8+ T cells, or bulk PBMC T cells (not recorded which). The source is a man aged 18-70 years in good health.

The chain employs TRBV5-6 and TRBJ1-2. CDR1 and CDR2 from the germline V gene are SGHDT and YYEEEE. CDR3 length equals 15 residues. CDR3: CASSLSGWQVAGYTF.

CDR3 sequence reads: CASSSGRGLDEQFF. The chain links TRBV7-8 to TRBJ2-1; TCRdb gives TRBD2 as the D gene, but with no DNA this cannot be confirmed. The germline gives CDR1 SGHVS, CDR2 FQNEAQ. The CDR3 length is 14 residues.

CDR3 residues: CASTRLDTDTQYF. The gene calls are TRBV6-1 and TRBJ2-3; checking the TCRdb D call of TRBD2 is not possible without DNA. The CDR3 consists of 13 residues. Germline CDR1 and CDR2: MNHNS and SASEGT.

The V gene is TRBV6-5, the J gene TRBJ2-7; the TCRdb D gene call, TRBD1, has no DNA to confirm it. Germline CDR1 MNHEY, CDR2 SVGAGI. The CDR3 loop spans 14 amino acids. CDR3 region: CASSSHAGGDEQYF.

The chain uses TRBV6-5 and TRBJ2-5; TCRdb reports TRBD2, a call that lacks DNA to check it against. This CDR3 is built from 16 residues. Germline loops: CDR1 MNHEY, CDR2 SVGAGI. CDR3 sequence reads: CASSYSAGTAQETQYF.

The J gene is TRBJ2-1, the V gene TRBV28; TCRdb picks TRBD1, but there is no DNA to check that call. The CDR3 runs to 19 residues. Germline V CDR1 and CDR2: MDHEN, SYDVKM. This CDR3 reads CASSSAYRGGQRGDNEQFF.

The rearrangement links TRBV13 to TRBJ2-5; TCRdb picks TRBD1, but there is no DNA to check that call. CDR1 is PRHDT and CDR2 is FYEKMQ in the germline V gene (reference sequence). CDR3 length equals 14 residues. This chain's CDR3 is CASSEGRAGETQYF.

The V gene is TRBV2, the J gene TRBJ1-1; TCRdb returns TRBD1, unconfirmable since there is no DNA. The CDR3 sequence is 15 residues long. Germline assignment: CDR1 SNHLY and CDR2 FYNNEI. The CDR3 loop reads CASSVVEGMNTEAFF.

This chain uses TRBV29-1 with TRBJ1-1; TCRdb indicates TRBD1, and absent DNA this call remains unverified. The germline gives CDR1 SQVTM, CDR2 ANQGSEA. This CDR3 has 14 residues. The CDR3 reads CSVTGQGAVTEAFF.

V and J are TRBV4-2 and TRBJ2-1; the TCRdb call, TRBD2, lacks DNA for checking. This CDR3 is 16 amino acids long. Germline lookup yields CDR1 LGHNA and CDR2 YNFKEQ. The CDR3: CASSRQRGEPYNEQFF.

The chain combines TRBV13 with TRBJ1-2; TCRdb's D call of TRBD1 is untestable without DNA. The CDR3 runs to 15 residues. Per germline, CDR1 PRHDT and CDR2 FYEKMQ (reference sequence). The CDR3 sequence: CASSPRGDRVSGYTF.

This rearrangement joins TRBV12-3 or TRBV12-4 to TRBJ2-5; lacking DNA, the TRBD1 call made by TCRdb goes unchecked. This CDR3 spans 14 amino acids. CDR3 residues: CASREGPGQETQYF.

CDR3 sequence reads: CASKPGLAPGELFF. The chain links TRBV12-3 or TRBV12-4 to TRBJ2-2; TCRdb indicates TRBD2, and absent DNA this call remains unverified. This CDR3 contains 14 residues.

The chain couples TRBV6-1 to TRBJ1-3; without DNA, the TCRdb call of TRBD1 cannot be checked. CDR3 size: 15 residues. In germline, CDR1 is MNHNS, CDR2 SASEGT. The CDR3 here is CASSEAPGTGNTIYF.

The V and J genes are TRBV7-3 and TRBJ1-1; TCRdb picks TRBD1, but there is no DNA to check that call. The CDR3 has 14 amino acids. Germline CDR1 is SGHTA and CDR2 is FQGTGA. This chain's CDR3 is CASSSRDRGTEAFF.

The chain recombines TRBV12-5 with TRBJ2-1; there is no DNA to check the TCRdb D call of TRBD1. CDR3 length: 15 residues. Germline V gives CDR1 LGHNT, CDR2 FRNRAP. CDR3 loop: CASGSAPWSYNEQFF.

V gene TRBV10-3 combines with J gene TRBJ2-5; with no DNA, the TCRdb D assignment of TRBD2 cannot be verified. This CDR3 comprises 15 residues. CDR1 and CDR2 from the germline V gene are ENHRY and SYGVKD. The CDR3 is CAIRPGLAVQETQYF.

The chain links TRBV11-2 to TRBJ2-5; TCRdb names TRBD2, which stays unverified in the absence of DNA. CDR3 size: 15 residues. Germline CDR1 is SGHAT and CDR2 is FQNNGV. The CDR3 loop reads CASSLVLAGKETQYF.

The rearrangement joins TRBV11-2 to TRBJ2-7; the TCRdb D gene call, TRBD2, has no DNA to confirm it. CDR1 and CDR2 from the germline V gene are SGHAT and FQNNGV. CDR3 length: 15 residues. The CDR3 loop is CASSWTSGDTYEQYF.

The gene calls are TRBV9 and TRBJ2-7. The CDR3 loop spans 13 amino acids. Germline V gene data show CDR1 as SGDLS and CDR2 as YYNGEE. The CDR3 is CASSVYGGYEQYF.

The chain recombines TRBV19 with TRBJ2-7; TCRdb lists TRBD1, though no DNA is available to test this call. CDR1 and CDR2 (germline): LNHDA, SQIVND (reference sequence). CDR3 length: 15 residues. The CDR3 spells CASSIEDRGTYEQYF.

This sequence joins TRBV20-1 and TRBJ1-6. The CDR3 totals 14 residues. Germline CDR1 DFQATT, CDR2 SNEGSKA (reference sequence). The CDR3 sequence is CSASGESYNSPLHF.